These T cell receptor beta chains were read from a single sample in a study of T cell repertoires in cytomegalovirus infection. TCRdb called the reads again in MiXCR, with one record for every CDR3 protein. The sample records 740,000 or so distinct CDR3 sequences, 35% to 45% being singletons. The sequenced sample consisted of PBMCs. The receptors were sampled from a human donor in good health (CMV status not recorded). Some clones in this sample may be carry-over from other donors' samples. Both conserved end residues are part of each CDR3. D genes are given only for firm matches. Expanded clones are given a class, and other clones once, few, many or no size at all.

NA TRBJ1-2 NA 13 TRBV5-1 CASSLDETYGYTF TGCGCCAGCAGCTTGGATGAGACCTATGGCTACACCTTC
NA TRBJ1-3 NA 12 TRBV12-3/TRBV12-4 CASSYSENTIYF TGTGCCAGCAGTTATTCGGAGAACACCATATATTTT
NA TRBJ2-3 TRBD2 18 TRBV7-2 CASSLAASGLGNGDTQYF TGTGCCAGCAGCTTAGCAGCTAGCGGATTAGGGAACGGGGATACGCAGTATTTT
NA TRBJ1-4 NA 14 TRBV6-1 CASMTEATNEKLFF TGTGCCAGCATGACTGAGGCAACTAATGAAAAACTGTTTTTT
NA TRBJ1-3 TRBD1 18 TRBV6-5 CASSYSPTGGPSGNTIYF TGTGCCAGCAGTTACTCTCCGACAGGGGGCCCCTCTGGAAACACCATATATTTT
few TRBJ1-5 NA 18 TRBV28 CASSPFSVRDARNQPQHF TGTGCCAGCAGCCCATTCTCCGTCCGGGACGCCAGAAATCAGCCCCAGCATTTT
NA TRBJ2-6 NA 17 TRBV5-4 CASSFGRPNSGSNVLTF TGTGCCAGCAGCTTTGGGAGGCCTAACTCTGGGTCCAACGTCCTGACTTTC
NA TRBJ2-1 NA 19 TRBV4-2 CASSQEIGVPLSSYNEQFF TGTGCCAGCAGCCAGGAGATCGGAGTTCCTCTTAGCTCCTACAATGAGCAGTTCTTC
NA TRBJ2-7 NA 14 TRBV7-7 CASSRDTASYEQYF TGTGCTAGCAGCCGGGACACCGCCTCCTACGAGCAGTACTTC
NA TRBJ2-5 NA 13 TRBV30 CAWTKGVQETQYF TGTGCCTGGACAAAGGGAGTCCAAGAGACCCAGTACTTC
many TRBJ2-7 NA 16 TRBV7-2 CASSSPLGAKRYEQYF TGTGCCAGCAGCTCCCCTCTGGGGGCTAAGAGGTACGAGCAGTACTTC
NA TRBJ2-7 NA 16 TRBV5-1 CASSLEPPGLTCEQYF TGCGCCAGCAGCCTGGAACCGCCGGGACTCACCTGCGAGCAGTACTTC
NA TRBJ1-1 NA 16 TRBV29-1 CSVLFPPGLGNTEAFF TGCAGCGTTCTCTTCCCACCGGGACTCGGGAACACTGAAGCTTTCTTT
many TRBJ2-5 NA 17 TRBV7-6 CASSLGGTATAGETQYF TGTGCCAGCAGCTTAGGAGGGACAGCGACGGCGGGGGAGACCCAGTACTTC
few TRBJ1-1 NA 14 TRBV6-5 CASSYWNRVTEAFF TGTGCCAGCAGTTACTGGAACAGGGTTACTGAAGCTTTCTTT
NA TRBJ2-1 TRBD2 15 TRBV6-2/TRBV6-3 CASGQGAGGSNEQFF TGTGCCAGCGGACAAGGAGCGGGGGGCTCAAATGAGCAGTTCTTC
NA TRBJ1-1 NA 16 TRBV6-1 CASSDGYRDKDTEAFF TGTGCCAGCAGTGACGGTTACAGGGATAAGGACACTGAAGCTTTCTTT
NA TRBJ1-1 NA 14 TRBV27 CASSFKGGHTEAFF TGTGCCAGCAGTTTTAAGGGAGGCCACACTGAAGCTTTCTTT
NA TRBJ1-1 TRBD1 14 TRBV6-8 CASSYRGTGTEAFF TGTGCCAGCAGTTACCGGGGGACAGGGACTGAAGCTTTCTTT
few TRBJ1-5 NA 15 TRBV19 CASTPRGGIGQPQHF TGTGCCAGTACCCCTCGGGGCGGAATTGGGCAGCCCCAGCATTTT
NA TRBJ2-7 TRBD2 16 TRBV28 CASSLGGGEGQREQYF TGTGCCAGCAGTTTAGGGGGGGGGGAGGGGCAGCGGGAGCAGTACTTC
NA TRBJ1-1 NA 11 TRBV20-1 CSATGTDEAFF TGCAGTGCTACCGGGACGGACGAAGCTTTCTTT
NA TRBJ2-1 TRBD1 17 TRBV19 CASSAPGQASSYNEQFF TGTGCCAGTAGTGCGCCGGGACAGGCGAGCTCCTACAATGAGCAGTTCTTC
few TRBJ1-1 NA 16 TRBV6-6 CASSPGRGRYGTEAFF TGTGCCAGCAGTCCTGGGCGAGGGCGGTACGGCACTGAAGCTTTCTTT
many TRBJ1-1 NA 14 TRBV7-2 CASSLYADNTEAFF TGTGCCAGCAGCTTATATGCGGACAACACTGAAGCTTTCTTT
NA TRBJ1-6 NA 15 TRBV4-1 CASSQKPGVNSPLHF TGCGCCAGCAGCCAAAAGCCCGGGGTCAATTCACCCCTCCACTTT
NA TRBJ2-7 TRBD2 16 TRBV7-3 CASIPGLAGESYEQYF TGTGCCAGCATCCCCGGACTAGCGGGGGAAAGCTACGAGCAGTACTTC
NA TRBJ2-1 NA 15 TRBV2 CASSPREDYYNEQFF TGTGCCAGCAGTCCCAGGGAGGACTACTACAATGAGCAGTTCTTC
NA TRBJ2-1 NA 14 TRBV28 CASSGQKGYNEQFF TGTGCCAGCAGTGGGCAGAAAGGCTACAATGAGCAGTTCTTC
NA TRBJ2-1 TRBD2 13 TRBV15 CATSIGEGIVPFF TGTGCCACCAGCATAGGGGAGGGAATAGTTCCGTTCTTC
NA TRBJ2-7 TRBD1 16 TRBV7-2 CASSPLGQGAVYEQYF TGTGCCAGCAGCCCCCTGGGACAGGGGGCTGTCTACGAGCAGTACTTC
many TRBJ1-3 NA 19 TRBV7-2 CASSFRRSGNTRSGNTIYF TGTGCCAGCAGCTTCCGGCGCTCTGGAAACACCCGCTCTGGAAACACCATATATTTT
NA TRBJ2-1 TRBD2 16 TRBV5-6 CASSLSRGGAFDEQFF TGTGCCAGCAGCTTGTCTCGCGGGGGGGCCTTTGATGAGCAGTTCTTC
few TRBJ1-2 NA 14 TRBV4-1 CASSQDSGSYGYTF TGCGCCAGCAGCCAAGACAGCGGATCCTATGGCTACACCTTC
few TRBJ2-4 NA 16 TRBV6-5 CASSYSGTEKENIQYF TGTGCCAGCAGTTACTCAGGGACTGAGAAGGAAAACATTCAGTACTTC
NA TRBJ1-1 TRBD1 15 TRBV6-2/TRBV6-3 CASSYSNRGFTEAFF TGTGCCAGCAGTTACTCGAACAGGGGGTTCACTGAAGCTTTCTTT
NA TRBJ2-5 NA 13 TRBV7-8 CASSPRPGQTHYF TGTGCCAGCAGCCCCCGACCGGGGCAGACCCATTACTTC
few TRBJ1-1 NA 14 TRBV6-6 CASSHGNMNTEAFF TGTGCCAGCAGTCACGGGAATATGAACACTGAAGCTTTCTTT
NA TRBJ2-4 TRBD1 16 TRBV11-1 CASSRTGAMAKNIQYF TGTGCCAGCAGCCGGACAGGGGCGATGGCCAAAAACATTCAGTACTTC
many TRBJ2-1 NA 15 TRBV7-9 CASSRQGTLPNEQFF TGTGCCAGCAGCCGTCAGGGGACCCTTCCCAATGAGCAGTTCTTC
once TRBJ2-3 TRBD1 13 TRBV3-1 CASSEGQWDTQYF TGTGCCAGCAGCGAGGGACAGTGGGATACGCAGTATTTT
NA TRBJ2-3 TRBD2 18 TRBV11-1 CASSSWTSVGHSTDTQYF TGTGCCAGCAGCTCCTGGACTAGCGTGGGCCATAGCACAGATACGCAGTATTTT
NA TRBJ2-5 NA 15 TRBV7-9 CASSQGGFQLETQYF TGTGCCAGCAGCCAAGGAGGGTTCCAATTGGAGACCCAGTACTTC
few TRBJ1-4 NA 10 TRBV2 CASRQEKLFF TGTGCCAGCAGACAGGAAAAACTGTTTTTT
once TRBJ2-2 NA 16 TRBV5-4 CASSLKTDANTGELFF TGTGCCAGCAGCTTAAAGACCGATGCGAACACCGGGGAGCTGTTTTTT
few TRBJ2-5 NA 14 TRBV2 CASSVGPRGETQYF TGTGCCAGCAGTGTTGGCCCTCGGGGAGAGACCCAGTACTTC
few TRBJ1-2 NA 16 TRBV29-1 CSVEDRPGATNYGYTF TGCAGCGTTGAAGATCGCCCGGGGGCTACTAACTATGGCTACACCTTC
few TRBJ2-3 NA 12 TRBV10-3 CAIAKGGDTQYF TGTGCCATCGCCAAAGGGGGGGATACGCAGTATTTT
many TRBJ2-3 TRBD1 16 TRBV7-2 CASSLTQGAKTDTQYF TGTGCCAGCAGCTTAACTCAGGGGGCTAAGACAGATACGCAGTATTTT